Sequencing of this TCR beta chain was carried out in a study of blood T cell repertoires in COVID-19 (TCRdb year 2020). About the investigation overall: Samples covering the acute and convalescent phases of COVID-19 were provided by collaborators in the United States, Italy and Spain. The prospective study material was composed of cDNA or gDNA derived from T cells, B-cell-depleted T cells, or PBMCs. The dataset comprised deeply sampled blood TCRbeta repertoires from subjects exposed to, actively infected with, or recovered from COVID-19. A freely available public database, intended as a resource for researchers studying the immune response to SARS-CoV-2, is where the repertoires were released. The samples were drawn from the first 160 participants of the ongoing ImmuneRACE study and from some 1,300 subjects provided by 6 global collaborators. Nearly every sample came with metadata listing a de-identified subject ID, COVID-19 status, age in years and sex. Where available, HLA class I and class II types were obtained from metadata supplied by the sample provider rather than from assay-based typing. The paper as a whole reports these results and caveats: The amount of clinical and demographic metadata varied by source and participant and was provided uncurated.

Each collaborating institution followed its own protocols to collect whole blood in K2EDTA tubes. Collaborator samples were shipped for TCRbeta analysis as frozen whole blood, isolated PBMCs, or DNA extracted from either sample type. A note on this clone: The clone's antigen remains unknown. No per-base quality is available; no much larger clone lies one base away.

V was cut back by 0 bases and J by 2 bases, leaving a gap of 9 bases between them. Via the germline V gene (reference sequence), CDR1 is SGHKS and CDR2 YYEKEE. From cysteine to valine, the CDR3 is 14 amino acids long. Solely the CDR3 DNA is kept, with 42 bases framed from the first base. TCRbeta CDR3 regions were amplified from genomic DNA by means of the immunoSEQ Assay, a bias-controlled multiplex PCR. In the source study's methods: Within the assay, amplification of reference gene primers was used to estimate how many nucleated cells each sample contained. To quantify the absolute abundance of each unique TCRbeta CDR3 rearrangement, sequence reads were collapsed and filtered. For each sample, productive Simpson clonality was calculated by taking the square root of Simpson's diversity index across productive rearrangements. The clones in this table, taken by TCRdb from immuneACCESS, are in-frame only. Not every clone is retained; where verified, under half of the shortfall comes from an unresolved V gene, and the cause of the rest is unknown. V, J and clone size derive from that table, while D and trimming were established from the DNA sequence. The sample profile shows roughly 250,000 clones; just under 90% of them were found once. The top ten clonotypes cover 3.7% of the sample.

The TCR originated in a woman aged 40 to 50 with acute or convalescent COVID-19. The rearrangement joined TRBV5-5 to TRBJ2-7; TRBD1 is possibly the D segment (6 matching bases). The sequenced sample was peripheral blood. The CDR3 reads as follows: CASSLAHRAYEQYV. The DNA sequence follows: TGTGCCAGCAGCTTGGCCCACAGGGCCTACGAGCAGTACGTC.